The subject of this entry is one T cell receptor beta chain. Its matching antigen is unknown. While the first cohort had several hundred subjects, the donors belonged to the separate validation cohort of over a hundred subjects. This sample was taken from a study of cytomegalovirus exposure and HLA in healthy donors. Background on the study: The approximately 120 validation repertoires were reported in a later analysis to have been generated on the same platform as the approximately 700 first-cohort repertoires.

Deletions cut 4 bases from V and 4 bases from J, with 11 bases between. The germline V gene has CDR1 SGHRS and CDR2 YFSETQ. The CDR3 loop spans 14 amino acids. Broader study findings: Both high specificity and high sensitivity reportedly marked the classifier's diagnosis of cytomegalovirus status. Cytomegalovirus association was listed for 170 or so TCR beta chains.

The data were produced by immunoSEQ multiplex PCR, yet TCRdb's version contains in-frame clones alone and is incomplete. The sample has about 130,000 clones; approximately 92% are singletons. This rearrangement joins TRBV5-1 to TRBJ1-4; D is possibly TRBD1 (5 bases). This receptor was obtained from a woman under 30 in good health and CMV-seropositive. Sequenced: PBMCs. The CDR3 loop reads CASSLDSRNEKLFF. In DNA form, the CDR3 reads TGCGCCAGCAGCCTAGACAGCCGTAATGAAAAACTGTTTTTT. The complete variable domain, with remaining parts taken from reference TRBV5-1 and TRBJ1-4, reads KAGVTQTPRYLIKTRGQQVTLSCSPISGHRSVSWYQQTPGQGLQFLFEYFSETQRNKGNFPGRFSGRQFSNSRSEMNVSTLELGDSALYLCASSLDSRNEKLFFGSGTQLSVL.